Below are 22 T cell receptor beta chains sequenced from a single sample in a study of cytomegalovirus exposure and HLA in healthy donors. Primers: 60 Vbeta forward and 13 Jbeta reverse. TCRdb keeps only in-frame clones here, not all; method: immunoSEQ multiplex PCR. This sample has 200,000 to 250,000 clones, with roughly 80% found just once. The sequenced sample was PBMCs. These receptors were taken from a girl aged 2-10 years in good health and CMV-seronegative.

In its sample, this clone was seen a few times. The chain recombines TRBV29-1 with TRBJ1-1; D gene uncertain. Germline CDR1 is SQVTM and CDR2 is ANQGSEA. The V and J ends lost 3 bases and 1 base respectively, with 9 bases between them. The CDR3 is 13 amino acids. The CDR3 DNA follows: TGCAGCGTTGAGAGGTTTCCGAACACTGAAGCTTTCTTT. Translating gives CSVERFPNTEAFF. Full variable domain (missing parts from reference TRBV29-1 and TRBJ1-1): SAVISQKPSRDICQRGTSLTIQCQVDSQVTMMFWYRQQPGQSLTLIATANQGSEATYESGFVIDKFPISRPNLTFSTLTVSNMSPEDSSIYLCSVERFPNTEAFFGQGTRLTVV.

The chain links TRBV25-1 to TRBJ2-1; unclear D gene. The V and J ends lost 8 bases and 8 bases respectively, with 10 bases between them. CDR3 length: 11 amino acids. Germline assignment: CDR1 MGHDK and CDR2 SYGVNS. CDR3 sequence reads: CASGRLDEQFF. The CDR3 coding sequence is TGTGCCAGCGGTAGACTCGATGAGCAGTTCTTC. Full variable domain (outside the CDR3, taken from reference TRBV25-1 and TRBJ2-1): EADIYQTPRYLVIGTGKKITLECSQTMGHDKMYWYQQDPGMELHLIHYSYGVNSTEKGDLSSESTVSRIRTEHFPLTLESARPSHTSQYLCASGRLDEQFFGPGTRLTVL.

The chain uses TRBV25-1 and TRBJ2-3; weak D call: TRBD2 (6 bases). This CDR3 has 14 amino acids. Germline loops: CDR1 MGHDK, CDR2 SYGVNS. V shed 4 bases and J shed 7 bases, with 15 bases lying between them. Here the CDR3 DNA reads TGTGCCAGCAGTGTGCGGGGCGAAGGAAATACGCAGTATTTT. Protein sequence: CASSVRGEGNTQYF.

CDR3: CASSFNNEQFF. The CDR3, as DNA: TGCGCCAGCAGCTTCAACAATGAGCAGTTCTTC. This rearrangement joins TRBV5-1 to TRBJ2-1; D ambiguous. Trimming removed 2 bases at V and 5 bases at J, with 2 bases between. CDR3 length: 11 amino acids. Per the germline V gene, CDR1 is SGHRS and CDR2 is YFSETQ. Looking up the rest from reference TRBV5-1 and TRBJ2-1 gives the full variable domain: KAGVTQTPRYLIKTRGQQVTLSCSPISGHRSVSWYQQTPGQGLQFLFEYFSETQRNKGNFPGRFSGRQFSNSRSEMNVSTLELGDSALYLCASSFNNEQFFGPGTRLTVL.

The chain is built from TRBV6-1 and TRBJ2-5; the match to TRBD2 covers 15 bases. This CDR3 spans 16 amino acids. In germline, CDR1 is MNHNS, CDR2 SASEGT. The V gene end was trimmed by 3 bases and the J gene end by 5 bases; junction bases not matched to a gene: 4. CDR3 sequence reads: CASSEFGTSGRETQYF. Here the CDR3 DNA reads TGTGCCAGCAGTGAGTTCGGGACTAGCGGGAGGGAGACCCAGTACTTC.

Only a few counts were recorded for this clone. V usage is TRBV6-1 and J usage is TRBJ1-1; D remains ambiguous. Trimming pared 6 bases from V and 10 bases from J, leaving 9 bases between. Germline V CDR1 and CDR2: MNHNS, SASEGT. This CDR3 comprises 10 residues. DNA of the CDR3: TGTGCCAGCAGCCCCCCAGGAGCTTTCTTT. The encoded protein is CASSPPGAFF.

J is TRBJ1-1 and V is TRBV9; D ambiguous. The CDR3 is 15 residues long. Germline V lookup: CDR1 SGDLS, CDR2 YYNGEE. The ends were cut back, 0 bases at V and 0 bases at J, with 9 bases in the middle. CDR3 in DNA: TGTGCCAGCAGCGTAGTTGGGAGTATGAACACTGAAGCTTTCTTT. It is translated as CASSVVGSMNTEAFF.

The chain carries TRBV30 and TRBJ1-4; perhaps TRBD1 as D (5 bases). The V gene's germline CDR1 is GTSNPN and CDR2 SVGIG (reference sequence). The CDR3 length is 14 residues. The V gene lost 1 base and the J gene lost 6 bases, with 12 bases spanning the gap. CDR3 loop: CAWSGGTGYEKLFF. The CDR3 bases are TGTGCCTGGAGTGGCGGGACGGGATATGAAAAACTGTTTTTT. The entire variable domain, with the rest obtained from reference TRBV30 and TRBJ1-4, is as follows: SQTIHQWPATLVQPVGSPLSLECTVEGTSNPNLYWYRQAAGRGLQLLFYSVGIGQISSEVPQNLSASRPQDRQFILSSKKLLLSDSGFYLCAWSGGTGYEKLFFGSGTQLSVL.

In this sample, this clone turned up once. The rearrangement joins TRBV29-1 to TRBJ1-2, with a possible D match to TRBD1 (5 bases). CDR1 is SQVTM and CDR2 is ANQGSEA in the germline V gene. Trimming left V 5 bases short and J 4 bases short, with 11 bases between. This CDR3 is 12 amino acids long. The CDR3 region has the DNA TGCAGCGTTTCTTCAGGGATCTATGGCTACACCTTC. Translating gives CSVSSGIYGYTF.

The chain has TRBV13 and TRBJ2-5, with a possible D match to TRBD2 (7 bases). The V gene's germline CDR1 is PRHDT and CDR2 FYEKMQ (reference sequence). This CDR3 spans 16 amino acids. With 3 bases removed from V and 1 base from J, the gap between germline ends came to 15 bases. The CDR3 sequence is CASSLGASGLQETQYF. CDR3 nucleotide sequence: TGTGCCAGCAGCTTGGGGGCTAGCGGCCTCCAAGAGACCCAGTACTTC.

The J gene is TRBJ2-7, the V gene TRBV5-4; 7 nucleotides match TRBD1. The CDR3 is made up of 17 amino acids. CDR1 and CDR2 (germline): SGHNT, YYREEE (reference sequence). The V gene end was trimmed by 2 bases and the J gene end by 2 bases; junction bases not matched to a gene: 13. The CDR3 nucleotides are TGTGCCAGCAGCTTTTGGAGTGGGGGACAGCTGACCTACGAGCAGTACTTC. As protein: CASSFWSGGQLTYEQYF. The full variable domain, with the rest looked up from reference TRBV5-4 and TRBJ2-7, is ETGVTQSPTHLIKTRGQQVTLRCSSQSGHNTVSWYQQALGQGPQFIFQYYREEENGRGNFPPRFSGLQFPNYSSELNVNALELDDSALYLCASSFWSGGQLTYEQYFGPGTRLTVT.

V gene TRBV19 combines with J gene TRBJ1-5; perhaps TRBD1 as D (6 bases). Germline lookup yields CDR1 LNHDA and CDR2 SQIVND (reference sequence). This CDR3 is 14 amino acids long. V lost 5 bases and J lost 0, with 8 bases in between. CDR3 bases: TGTGCCAGTAGTGGACAGTATAGCAATCAGCCCCAGCATTTT. Protein product: CASSGQYSNQPQHF. Supplemented by reference TRBV19 and TRBJ1-5, the full variable domain reads DGGITQSPKYLFRKEGQNVTLSCEQNLNHDAMYWYRQDPGQGLRLIYYSQIVNDFQKGDIAEGYSVSREKKESFPLTVTSAQKNPTAFYLCASSGQYSNQPQHFGDGTRLSIL.

V and J are TRBV10-2 and TRBJ2-3; 12 bases line up with TRBD2. The CDR3 spans 17 residues. In germline, CDR1 is WSHSY, CDR2 SAAADI. The junction had 3 bases not matched to a gene; V was cut back by 0 bases and J by 2 bases. As DNA, the CDR3 is TGCGCCAGCAGTGAGTCCCGACTAGCGGGAGTCACAGATACGCAGTATTTT. This translates into CASSESRLAGVTDTQYF.

This chain joins TRBV5-1 and TRBJ2-6, with a tentative D call TRBD1 (6 bases). CDR1 and CDR2 from the germline V gene are SGHRS and YFSETQ. CDR3 length equals 17 residues. Trimming stripped 1 base from V and 0 bases from J, with 11 bases between. As DNA, the CDR3 is TGCGCCAGCAGCTTGTTTCAGGGGAGCTCTGGGGCCAACGTCCTGACTTTC. This sequence encodes CASSLFQGSSGANVLTF.

This clone is a singleton in its sample. The J gene is TRBJ1-2, the V gene TRBV5-6; possibly TRBD1 for D (5 bases). The CDR3 is made up of 15 amino acids. Germline loops: CDR1 SGHDT, CDR2 YYEEEE. V lost 4 bases and J lost 7, with 20 bases in between. The CDR3 nucleotides are TGTGCCAGCAGCCATCGGAGGGGCAGGGCCACTGGCTACACCTTC. It is translated as CASSHRRGRATGYTF.

The genes are TRBV30 and TRBJ1-1, with 7 bases matching TRBD1. Germline V gene sequence: CDR1 GTSNPN, CDR2 SVGIG (reference sequence). This CDR3 contains 12 residues. V was pared by 0 bases and J by 11 bases, with 6 bases of the junction left unmatched. This chain's CDR3 is CAWSVRQGTAFF. CDR3 coding DNA: TGTGCCTGGAGTGTACGACAGGGTACGGCTTTCTTT. The full variable domain, in which reference TRBV30 and TRBJ1-1 provide the parts outside the CDR3, is SQTIHQWPATLVQPVGSPLSLECTVEGTSNPNLYWYRQAAGRGLQLLFYSVGIGQISSEVPQNLSASRPQDRQFILSSKKLLLSDSGFYLCAWSVRQGTAFFGQGTRLTVV.

The rearrangement links TRBV4-1 to TRBJ1-6, with TRBD1 matching over 7 bases. The CDR3 runs 16 residues. Trimming at V came to 0 bases and at J to 8 bases, leaving 7 bases not matched to a gene. Germline-derived CDR1 and CDR2 are MGHRA and YSYEKL. Here the CDR3 reads CASSQEGRGGDSPLHF. CDR3 DNA: TGCGCCAGCAGCCAAGAAGGGAGAGGGGGCGATTCACCCCTCCACTTT.

V and J are TRBV30 and TRBJ2-5, with TRBD2 identical over 11 bases. The trim removed 1 base at V and 5 bases at J, leaving 6 bases unmatched. The length of the CDR3 is 15 residues. From germline, CDR1 is GTSNPN and CDR2 SVGIG (reference sequence). This chain's CDR3 is CAWSGLAGSGETQYF. The CDR3 DNA sequence: TGTGCCTGGAGTGGACTAGCGGGATCAGGGGAGACCCAGTACTTC.

J is TRBJ1-1 and V is TRBV5-1, with D possibly matching TRBD1 (6 bases). The CDR3 consists of 13 residues. CDR1 SGHRS and CDR2 YFSETQ come from the germline V gene. The V gene lost 3 bases and the J gene lost 9 bases, with 15 bases spanning the gap. CDR3 loop: CASSSDRRQKAFF. The CDR3 bases are TGCGCCAGCAGCTCCGACAGGAGACAGAAAGCTTTCTTT.

This chain connects TRBV25-1 to TRBJ1-1; weak D call: TRBD1 (5 bases). The CDR3 spans 14 residues. Germline values: CDR1 MGHDK, CDR2 SYGVNS. V was shortened by 6 bases and J by 6 bases, with 17 bases between the two germline ends. The CDR3 sequence: CASSDLPGAAEAFF. The CDR3 coding sequence is TGTGCCAGCAGCGACCTACCTGGGGCGGCTGAAGCTTTCTTT.

A few counts support this clone. The genes are TRBV6-1 and TRBJ2-5, with a tentative D call TRBD2 (6 bases). The germline V gene has CDR1 MNHNS and CDR2 SASEGT. This CDR3 has 16 amino acids. V lost 4 bases and J lost 2, with 17 bases in between. The CDR3 region is CASSVNDRRVQETQYF. The CDR3 region has the DNA TGTGCCAGCAGTGTTAATGACCGGAGGGTACAAGAGACCCAGTACTTC.

Concerning this clone: Germline and junction disagree at one end, which may indicate a read error. The chain uses TRBV7-9 and TRBJ1-4; weak D call: TRBD1 (6 bases). This CDR3 contains 14 residues. From germline, CDR1 is SEHNR and CDR2 FQNEAQ (reference sequence). CDR3: CSSSLIQGREKLFF. In DNA form, the CDR3 reads TGTTCCAGCAGCTTAATACAGGGAAGGGAAAAACTGTTTTTT.